These 32 T cell receptor beta chains share one sample of origin, sequenced in a study of shared T cell receptors in the human thymus. The data were produced by immunoSEQ multiplex PCR, yet TCRdb's version contains in-frame clones alone and is incomplete. The sample lists over 450,000 clones, more than 75% seen once, with roughly 0.013% in the top ten. These same records also appear under a second study, on human thymus T cells.

Source material: thymocytes. The receptor source for this set is a boy less than two years old with a congenital heart defect.

The rearrangement joins TRBV28 to TRBJ1-5, with D possibly matching TRBD1 (6 bases). The length of the CDR3 is 17 residues. In germline, CDR1 is MDHEN, CDR2 SYDVKM. V was trimmed by 6 bases and J by 2 bases, leaving 20 bases between them. The CDR3 nucleotides read TGTGCCAGCAGCTCTCAGAACATCGGGACACGCAATCAGCCCCAGCATTTT. Its protein product is CASSSQNIGTRNQPQHF.

This chain links TRBV28 with TRBJ2-2; maybe TRBD1 (6 bases). The germline V gene has CDR1 MDHEN and CDR2 SYDVKM. CDR3 length: 16 amino acids. V dropped 6 bases and J dropped 1 base, with 15 bases sitting between them. DNA for the CDR3: TGTGCCAGCAGGCCCCAGGGGACCAAGAACACCGGGGAGCTGTTTTTT. Protein product: CASRPQGTKNTGELFF.

J is TRBJ2-7 and V is TRBV11-2; D is uncertain. Trimming cost V 0 bases and J 0 bases, with 12 bases left between them. Germline V gene lookup returns CDR1 SGHAT and CDR2 FQNNGV. CDR3 length equals 16 residues. The CDR3 spells CASSLELGTSSYEQYF. The DNA of the CDR3 is TGTGCCAGCAGCTTAGAACTGGGCACCAGCTCCTACGAGCAGTACTTC. The complete variable domain, with remaining parts taken from reference TRBV11-2 and TRBJ2-7, reads EAGVAQSPRYKIIEKRQSVAFWCNPISGHATLYWYQQILGQGPKLLIQFQNNGVVDDSQLPKDRFSAERLKGVDSTLKIQPAKLEDSAVYLCASSLELGTSSYEQYFGPGTRLTVT.

The chain couples TRBV5-4 to TRBJ2-7; 14 bases are shared with TRBD2. V dropped 7 bases and J dropped 7; count of bases not matched to a gene: 16. The germline V gene encodes CDR1 SGHNT and CDR2 YYREEE (reference sequence). The CDR3 totals 17 residues. The CDR3 region has the DNA TGTGCCAGCGAGTATATCCCGGGACTAGCGGGAGCCGGAGAGCAGTACTTC. It specifies CASEYIPGLAGAGEQYF.

J is TRBJ1-1 and V is TRBV2, with 9 bases matching TRBD1. The length of the CDR3 is 15 residues. With 6 bases clipped from V and 0 bases from J, the junction kept 5 bases outside the gene matches. The germline gives CDR1 SNHLY, CDR2 FYNNEI. The CDR3, as DNA: TGTGCCAGCAGCAACCGGGACAGGGTGAACACTGAAGCTTTCTTT. Its translation is CASSNRDRVNTEAFF. The full variable domain, in which reference TRBV2 and TRBJ1-1 provide the parts outside the CDR3, is EPEVTQTPSHQVTQMGQEVILRCVPISNHLYFYWYRQILGQKVEFLVSFYNNEISEKSEIFDDQFSVERPDGSNFTLKIRSTKLEDSAMYFCASSNRDRVNTEAFFGQGTRLTVV.

This sequence joins TRBV15 and TRBJ1-4; D not resolved. Germline V CDR1 and CDR2: LNHNV, YYDKDF (reference sequence). The CDR3 has 11 amino acids. V lost 8 bases and J 9 bases, leaving 10 bases between the germline ends. CDR3 in DNA: TGTGCCACCGGCGGGATTAAAAAACTGTTTTTT. Protein sequence: CATGGIKKLFF.

CDR3 sequence (DNA): TGTGCCAGCACCCCGACAGGCCAAACCTACGAGCAGTACTTC. This sequence encodes CASTPTGQTYEQYF. The chain combines TRBV7-2 with TRBJ2-7, with D possibly matching TRBD1 (6 bases). Between the trimmed V and J ends, which lost 7 bases and 2 bases, there was a span of 15 bases. CDR3 length: 14 amino acids. Germline values: CDR1 SGHTA, CDR2 FQGNSA.

The chain joins TRBV19 to TRBJ1-2, with 7 bases that match TRBD1. CDR3 size: 14 residues. Per the germline V gene, CDR1 is LNHDA and CDR2 is SQIVND (reference sequence). Germline trimming cut 8 bases from V and 4 bases from J; bases unmatched to any gene: 10. The CDR3 is CASSDRAPPYGYTF. In DNA form, the CDR3 reads TGTGCCAGTTCCGACAGGGCTCCCCCCTATGGCTACACCTTC.

The rearrangement joins TRBV12-5 to TRBJ2-1; 11 positions match TRBD1. CDR3 size: 17 residues. With 2 bases clipped from V and 4 bases from J, the junction kept 7 bases outside the gene matches. Germline V gene lookup returns CDR1 LGHNT and CDR2 FRNRAP. The CDR3 DNA reads TGTGCTAGTGGTTTGCCCACCGGGACAGGGGGATACAATGAGCAGTTCTTC. Translation: CASGLPTGTGGYNEQFF.

The chain is built from TRBV6-6 and TRBJ1-1; TRBD1 agrees at 7 bases. The length of the CDR3 is 16 residues. J gave up 3 bases and V 6 bases, and 13 bases lay outside the gene matches. The germline V gene has CDR1 MNHNY and CDR2 SVGAGI (reference sequence). The CDR3 DNA follows: TGTGCCAGCAGCCCCTGCGACAGGGAAGGGGACACTGAAGCTTTCTTT. Translating gives CASSPCDREGDTEAFF.

The V gene is TRBV5-6, the J gene TRBJ2-2; D possibly corresponds to TRBD2 (6 bases). With 1 base removed from V and 8 bases from J, the gap between germline ends came to 18 bases. The CDR3 length is 16 residues. The germline gives CDR1 SGHDT, CDR2 YYEEEE. The CDR3 DNA follows: TGTGCCAGCAGCTTGCTAAATGGACGGGAGCGAGGGGAGCTGTTTTTT. Protein product: CASSLLNGRERGELFF.

The chain links TRBV9 to TRBJ2-7, with a tentative D call TRBD2 (5 bases). CDR3 size: 13 residues. The ends were cut back, 2 bases at V and 7 bases at J, with 13 bases in the middle. The germline CDR1 and CDR2 sequences are SGDLS and YYNGEE. CDR3 DNA: TGTGCCAGCAGCGTCGCGGGCTTGGGAGAGCAGTACTTC. Translating gives CASSVAGLGEQYF.

This chain connects TRBV5-4 to TRBJ2-3; 14 bases fit TRBD2. Germline CDR1 is SGHNT and CDR2 is YYREEE (reference sequence). The CDR3 is 18 amino acids. The ends lost 4 bases at V and 5 bases at J; junction bases unmatched: 12. The CDR3, as DNA: TGTGCCAGCAGCCAATCCAGACTAGCGGGAGGGCCAATAGATACGCAGTATTTT. This codes for CASSQSRLAGGPIDTQYF.

Details on this clone: The same CDR3 arises from other DNA sequences in this sample as well. V and J are TRBV29-1 and TRBJ2-7, with 11 bases lining up with TRBD2. Unmatched junction bases numbered 6, after V lost 6 bases and J lost 2 bases. The germline gives CDR1 SQVTM, CDR2 ANQGSEA. There are 14 residues in the CDR3. CDR3 sequence (DNA): TGCAGCGTGGGGCTAGCGGGAGGACCCTACGAGCAGTACTTC. Translation gives CSVGLAGGPYEQYF.

This clone has only a few counts. This chain connects TRBV6-6 to TRBJ1-1; D is perhaps TRBD1 (5 bases). CDR3 length: 10 amino acids. Per germline, CDR1 MNHNY and CDR2 SVGAGI (reference sequence). V lost 10 bases and J 7 bases, leaving 10 bases between the germline ends. In nucleotides, the CDR3 is TGTGCCACCGGGGGGGATGAAGCTTTCTTT. Translating gives CATGGDEAFF.

The genes are TRBV27 and TRBJ2-4, with 7 bases aligning to TRBD2. This CDR3 contains 15 residues. The germline V gene has CDR1 MNHEY and CDR2 SMNVEV (reference sequence). With V trimmed by 0 bases and J by 4 bases, 3 bases remained unmatched. DNA of the CDR3: TGTGCCAGCAGTTTATCGGGGACTATAAAAAACATTCAGTACTTC. Amino acid sequence: CASSLSGTIKNIQYF.

The chain recombines TRBV7-6 with TRBJ1-1; TRBD1 is a possible D gene (6 bases). Trimming took off 5 bases at V and 6 bases at J, with 16 bases between the two ends. CDR1 is SGHVS and CDR2 is FNYEAQ in the germline V gene. CDR3 length: 14 residues. CDR3 DNA sequence: TGTGCCAGCAGCCACAGGGAAAGAACAGCTGAAGCTTTCTTT. Translated: CASSHRERTAEAFF.

The chain joins TRBV4-2 to TRBJ2-7, with D uncertain. The CDR3 is 16 residues long. Germline CDR1 and CDR2: LGHNA and YNFKEQ. V was pared by 0 bases and J by 6 bases, with 18 bases between. The CDR3 DNA reads as TGTGCCAGCAGCCAAGATAAAATAGCTAGAGCGACCGAGCAGTACTTC. It yields the protein CASSQDKIARATEQYF.

This sequence joins TRBV28 and TRBJ1-1; perhaps TRBD1 as D (6 bases). Trimming took 5 bases from V and 0 from J, leaving 19 bases between them. Germline CDR1 MDHEN, CDR2 SYDVKM. This CDR3 contains 17 residues. CDR3 residues: CASSPPEDRKMNTEAFF. CDR3 DNA: TGTGCCAGCAGTCCCCCCGAGGACAGAAAGATGAACACTGAAGCTTTCTTT.

CDR3: CASSPQRGSNQPQHF. DNA for the CDR3: TGTGCCAGCAGCCCACAAAGGGGAAGCAATCAGCCCCAGCATTTT. The V and J genes are TRBV6-1 and TRBJ1-5; TRBD1 is a possible D gene (5 bases). V lost 6 bases and J lost 1, with 13 bases in between. Looked up from germline, CDR1 is MNHNS and CDR2 is SASEGT. The CDR3 spans 15 residues.

The chain carries TRBV25-1 and TRBJ2-7; tentatively, D is TRBD2 (6 bases). V was cut by 5 bases and J by 2 bases, with 16 bases left in between. CDR3 size: 15 residues. Germline V gene lookup returns CDR1 MGHDK and CDR2 SYGVNS. CDR3 amino acids: CASSRAFSGTYEQYF. Written as DNA, the CDR3 is TGTGCCAGCAGTAGAGCCTTTAGCGGAACCTACGAGCAGTACTTC.

This clone turned up a few times. The rearrangement links TRBV18 to TRBJ2-5; TRBD1 agrees at 7 bases. CDR3 length equals 16 residues. Germline V CDR1 and CDR2: KGHSH, LQKENI. J gave up 0 bases and V 3 bases, and 7 bases lay outside the gene matches. The CDR3 DNA follows: TGTGCCAGCTCACCCCCCTTAGGACAGGACCAAGAGACCCAGTACTTC. Its translation is CASSPPLGQDQETQYF.

The rearrangement links TRBV5-1 to TRBJ2-2; the D gene is possibly TRBD2 (6 bases). Germline CDR1 reads SGHRS; CDR2 reads YFSETQ. V was trimmed by 0 bases and J by 0 bases, leaving 15 bases between them. This CDR3 is 18 amino acids long. In DNA, the CDR3 is TGCGCCAGCAGCTTGGCCAAGGAGGGAGAAACGAACACCGGGGAGCTGTTTTTT. Its protein is CASSLAKEGETNTGELFF.

This clone was picked up a small number of times. The rearrangement uses TRBV5-1 and TRBJ2-1; 8 nucleotides agree with TRBD2. CDR1 is SGHRS, CDR2 YFSETQ, per germline. J gave up 5 bases and V 4 bases, and 5 bases lay outside the gene matches. The CDR3 has 14 amino acids. Here the CDR3 reads CASSSGSRNNEQFF. The CDR3 region has the DNA TGCGCCAGCAGCAGCGGGAGTCGAAACAATGAGCAGTTCTTC. Filled out from reference TRBV5-1 and TRBJ2-1, the complete variable domain reads KAGVTQTPRYLIKTRGQQVTLSCSPISGHRSVSWYQQTPGQGLQFLFEYFSETQRNKGNFPGRFSGRQFSNSRSEMNVSTLELGDSALYLCASSSGSRNNEQFFGPGTRLTVL.

J is TRBJ1-5 and V is TRBV27; 7 bases fit TRBD1. The germline gives CDR1 MNHEY, CDR2 SMNVEV (reference sequence). Trimming at V came to 3 bases and at J to 6 bases, leaving 5 bases not matched to a gene. The CDR3 consists of 14 residues. The CDR3 DNA reads as TGTGCCAGCAGTTTCGGACAGGTCGGTCAGCCCCAGCATTTT. Translating gives CASSFGQVGQPQHF.

The rearrangement joins TRBV27 to TRBJ2-7; 7 positions agree with TRBD1. The V gene's germline CDR1 is MNHEY and CDR2 SMNVEV (reference sequence). The junction had 7 bases not matched to a gene; V was cut back by 7 bases and J by 1 base. The CDR3 consists of 14 residues. The chain's CDR3 is CASKGALRSYEQYF. CDR3 DNA sequence: TGTGCCAGCAAGGGGGCGCTCAGGTCCTACGAGCAGTACTTC.

This clone was found a few times. The CDR3 DNA is TGCGCCAGCAGCTTTGGACATCCCGACTACGAGCAGTACTTC. Its translation is CASSFGHPDYEQYF. The V gene is TRBV5-1, the J gene TRBJ2-7; tentatively, D is TRBD1 (5 bases). This CDR3 comprises 14 residues. Germline CDR1 and CDR2: SGHRS and YFSETQ. With 2 bases removed from V and 3 bases from J, the gap between germline ends came to 12 bases.

The chain uses TRBV5-8 and TRBJ2-3; 7 nucleotides match TRBD1. Germline V gene data show CDR1 as SGHTS and CDR2 as YDEGEE. With 0 bases clipped from V and 1 base from J, the junction kept 2 bases outside the gene matches. The CDR3 is made up of 15 amino acids. The CDR3: CASSLEGAGTDTQYF. The DNA of the CDR3 is TGTGCCAGCAGCTTGGAGGGGGCGGGCACAGATACGCAGTATTTT.

V gene TRBV4-3 combines with J gene TRBJ2-7; the D is unclear. V dropped 0 bases and J dropped 2 bases, with 17 bases sitting between them. Germline values: CDR1 LGHNA, CDR2 YSLEER. The CDR3 consists of 17 residues. In DNA form, the CDR3 reads TGCGCCAGCAGCCAAGATCCGGGTTGGCTCGTCCCCTACGAGCAGTACTTC. As protein: CASSQDPGWLVPYEQYF.

The chain employs TRBV5-1 and TRBJ1-1, with 11 positions matching TRBD1. The ends lost 4 bases at V and 3 bases at J; junction bases unmatched: 2. The CDR3 extends over 14 amino acids. Germline V gives CDR1 SGHRS, CDR2 YFSETQ. The CDR3 DNA reads as TGCGCCAGCAGCACGGGACAGGGGGACACTGAAGCTTTCTTT. It is translated as CASSTGQGDTEAFF.

The rearrangement links TRBV9 to TRBJ2-1; 7 bases are a match to TRBD1. This CDR3 is built from 15 residues. With 5 bases clipped from V and 2 bases from J, the junction kept 7 bases outside the gene matches. Germline V lookup: CDR1 SGDLS, CDR2 YYNGEE. As DNA, the CDR3 is TGTGCCAGCAGTATTAAACAGGGGCCCTACAATGAGCAGTTCTTC. Its translation: CASSIKQGPYNEQFF. The full variable domain, rest sourced from reference TRBV9 and TRBJ2-1, is DSGVTQTPKHLITATGQRVTLRCSPRSGDLSVYWYQQSLDQGLQFLIQYYNGEERAKGNILERFSAQQFPDLHSELNLSSLELGDSALYFCASSIKQGPYNEQFFGPGTRLTVL.

This chain uses TRBV5-6 with TRBJ2-3; no definite D call. The CDR3 spans 16 residues. The germline CDR1 and CDR2 sequences are SGHDT and YYEEEE. V dropped 1 base and J dropped 0 bases, with 12 bases sitting between them. The CDR3 nucleotides read TGTGCCAGCAGCTTGACAGTCCCCTTTAGCACAGATACGCAGTATTTT. Its translation is CASSLTVPFSTDTQYF.